The 27 T cell receptor beta chains below were found in one sample sequenced in a study of cytomegalovirus exposure and HLA in healthy donors. Researchers ran the PCR with 60 Vbeta and 13 Jbeta primers. Sequencing was performed with immunoSEQ multiplex PCR; in TCRdb, only in-frame clones are kept and a portion is missing. Seen in this sample are about 33,000 clones; the ten most common clones hold approximately 4%. Specimen: PBMCs. The source of these receptors is a man in his forties in good health and CMV-seronegative.

The chain recombines TRBV4-1 with TRBJ2-7; the D gene is possibly TRBD2 (7 bases). Germline V gives CDR1 MGHRA, CDR2 YSYEKL. The CDR3 sequence is 16 residues long. Trimming cost V 4 bases and J 3 bases, with 19 bases left between them. CDR3 sequence: CASSPARGTKFYEQYF. The DNA for the CDR3 is TGCGCCAGCAGCCCCGCAAGGGGGACTAAATTCTACGAGCAGTACTTC.

The rearrangement links TRBV6-4 to TRBJ2-7; 9 bases are shared with TRBD1. The CDR3 contains 16 residues. CDR1 is MRHNA, CDR2 SNTAGT, per germline. V dropped 3 bases and J dropped 6; count of bases not matched to a gene: 12. The CDR3 nucleotides are TGTGCCAGCAGTGAGTCTCCGGGACAGGGTTCGGGCGAGCAGTACTTC. It encodes CASSESPGQGSGEQYF.

The gene calls are TRBV29-1 and TRBJ1-2; 7 bases agree with TRBD1. CDR1 is SQVTM, CDR2 ANQGSEA, per germline. This CDR3 spans 12 amino acids. V lost 3 bases and J lost 2; bases outside the gene matches: 0. The CDR3 nucleotides read TGCAGCGTTGAGACAGGGAACTATGGCTACACCTTC. This encodes CSVETGNYGYTF.

The chain has TRBV30 and TRBJ1-2; D perhaps matches TRBD1 (6 bases). The CDR3 extends over 14 amino acids. Germline loops: CDR1 GTSNPN, CDR2 SVGIG (reference sequence). V was cut by 2 bases and J by 3 bases, with 13 bases left in between. The CDR3 protein is CAWSRWGLDYGYTF. The CDR3 nucleotides are TGTGCCTGGAGTCGGTGGGGGCTGGACTATGGCTACACCTTC.

The CDR3 loop is CASSLMGGMSEAFF. Written as DNA, the CDR3 is TGTGCCAGCAGCTTAATGGGGGGGATGTCTGAAGCTTTCTTT. The chain recombines TRBV7-9 with TRBJ1-1; TRBD1 is a possible D gene (5 bases). The CDR3 loop spans 14 amino acids. Trimming shortened V by 2 bases and J by 6 bases, and 13 bases separated the two germline ends. Germline loops: CDR1 SEHNR, CDR2 FQNEAQ (reference sequence). Combining the CDR3 with reference TRBV7-9 and TRBJ1-1 gives the whole variable domain DTGVSQNPRHKITKRGQNVTFRCDPISEHNRLYWYRQTLGQGPEFLTYFQNEAQLEKSRLLSDRFSAERPKGSFSTLEIQRTEQGDSAMYLCASSLMGGMSEAFFGQGTRLTVV.

The chain couples TRBV5-1 to TRBJ2-3; TRBD1 matches 9 bases. Germline V CDR1 and CDR2: SGHRS, YFSETQ. This CDR3 has 16 residues. V was pared by 0 bases and J by 3 bases, with 5 bases of the junction left unmatched. The CDR3 here is CASSLEGTGRTDTQYF. CDR3 in DNA: TGCGCCAGCAGCTTGGAAGGGACAGGGAGAACAGATACGCAGTATTTT.

V usage is TRBV15 and J usage is TRBJ1-5; D unclear. This CDR3 has 15 amino acids. Trimming left V 1 base short and J 2 bases short, with 9 bases between. From germline, CDR1 is LNHNV and CDR2 YYDKDF (reference sequence). CDR3 sequence (DNA): TGTGCCACCAGCAGAGCCCCAACGGGCAATCAGCCCCAGCATTTT. This encodes CATSRAPTGNQPQHF. Full variable domain (outside the CDR3, taken from reference TRBV15 and TRBJ1-5): DAMVIQNPRYQVTQFGKPVTLSCSQTLNHNVMYWYQQKSSQAPKLLFHYYDKDFNNEADTPDNFQSRRPNTSFCFLDIRSPGLGDTAMYLCATSRAPTGNQPQHFGDGTRLSIL.

This chain connects TRBV4-1 to TRBJ1-5; 8 bases agree with TRBD1. V lost 2 bases to trimming and J lost 3 bases; unmatched junction nucleotides: 9. Germline values: CDR1 MGHRA, CDR2 YSYEKL. The CDR3 spans 17 residues. The CDR3 loop is CASSQHPPDRDNQPQHF. The CDR3, as DNA: TGCGCCAGCAGCCAACATCCCCCGGACAGGGACAATCAGCCCCAGCATTTT.

The V and J genes are TRBV5-1 and TRBJ2-2; TRBD2 matches at 11 bases. This CDR3 spans 15 amino acids. The V gene's germline CDR1 is SGHRS and CDR2 YFSETQ. Trimming at V came to 0 bases and at J to 6 bases, leaving 1 base not matched to a gene. The CDR3 DNA sequence: TGCGCCAGCAGCTTGGTGGGACTAGCGGCCGGGGAGCTGTTTTTT. Translated: CASSLVGLAAGELFF. The entire variable domain, with the rest obtained from reference TRBV5-1 and TRBJ2-2, is as follows: KAGVTQTPRYLIKTRGQQVTLSCSPISGHRSVSWYQQTPGQGLQFLFEYFSETQRNKGNFPGRFSGRQFSNSRSEMNVSTLELGDSALYLCASSLVGLAAGELFFGEGSRLTVL.

The chain couples TRBV5-4 to TRBJ2-5, with 10 bases that match TRBD1. Near its end, the DNA agrees better with TRBJ2-7, so the J call may be wrong. The V gene's germline CDR1 is SGHNT and CDR2 YYREEE (reference sequence). This CDR3 has 15 residues. The CDR3 is CASSSGTGVFYEQYF. The CDR3 DNA sequence: TGTGCCAGCAGCTCAGGGACAGGGGTTTTTTACGAGCAGTACTTC.

This chain uses TRBV29-1 with TRBJ2-3; 10 nucleotides align to TRBD1. Germline-derived CDR1 and CDR2 are SQVTM and ANQGSEA. The junction had 7 bases not matched to a gene; V was cut back by 6 bases and J by 7 bases. The CDR3 has 13 residues. The CDR3 here is CSVTGTGVNTQYF. Written as DNA, the CDR3 is TGCAGCGTAACCGGGACAGGGGTCAATACGCAGTATTTT.

The J gene is TRBJ2-5, the V gene TRBV7-6; TRBD2 matches at 14 bases. Germline CDR1 SGHVS, CDR2 FNYEAQ. The CDR3 totals 16 residues. J was trimmed by 2 bases and V by 5 bases; bases with no gene match: 4. This CDR3 is CASSLGLAGGQETQYF. The CDR3 DNA follows: TGTGCCAGCAGCCTAGGACTAGCGGGAGGACAAGAGACCCAGTACTTC.

The genes are TRBV7-6 and TRBJ2-5; 7 bases are shared with TRBD1. The CDR3 has 15 amino acids. The germline CDR1 and CDR2 sequences are SGHVS and FNYEAQ. Trimming removed 5 bases from V and 0 bases from J; junction bases left unmatched: 6. CDR3 bases: TGTGCCAGCAGCCGCTACAGGGGTAACCAAGAGACCCAGTACTTC. Translation gives CASSRYRGNQETQYF.

This sequence joins TRBV4-1 and TRBJ2-7; the D gene is possibly TRBD2 (6 bases). Germline V gene sequence: CDR1 MGHRA, CDR2 YSYEKL. V lost 4 bases, J lost 2 bases, and 15 bases lay in between. The length of the CDR3 is 15 residues. The DNA for the CDR3 is TGCGCCAGCAGCCCATCGGGCGGGGCGCCCTACGAGCAGTACTTC. It yields the protein CASSPSGGAPYEQYF.

The rearrangement uses TRBV6-5 and TRBJ2-1; no definite D call. From germline, CDR1 is MNHEY and CDR2 SVGAGI. The CDR3 has 13 residues. The V end was cut by 2 bases, the J end by 6 bases, with 8 bases between. CDR3 coding DNA: TGTGCCAGCAGTTACGGGCCCCCCAATGAGCAGTTCTTC. It yields the protein CASSYGPPNEQFF.

V and J are TRBV18 and TRBJ2-3; 8 nucleotides agree with TRBD1. The germline V gene encodes CDR1 KGHSH and CDR2 LQKENI. The CDR3 loop spans 16 amino acids. V dropped 3 bases and J dropped 1; count of bases not matched to a gene: 6. CDR3: CASSPIQGAGTDTQYF. CDR3 nucleotides: TGTGCCAGCTCACCTATTCAGGGGGCCGGCACAGATACGCAGTATTTT.

The chain uses TRBV30 and TRBJ1-1; D ambiguous. The V gene lost 2 bases and the J gene lost 1 base, with 11 bases spanning the gap. The CDR3 extends over 14 amino acids. Germline V gene data show CDR1 as GTSNPN and CDR2 as SVGIG (reference sequence). The CDR3 spells CAWSRPQRNTEAFF. The CDR3 coding sequence is TGTGCCTGGAGTAGACCCCAGCGGAACACTGAAGCTTTCTTT.

The chain recombines TRBV18 with TRBJ1-2; 8 bases agree with TRBD1. V lost 2 bases to trimming and J lost 7 bases; unmatched junction nucleotides: 9. Germline-derived CDR1 and CDR2 are KGHSH and LQKENI. This CDR3 region has 15 residues. CDR3 bases: TGTGCCAGCTCACCAGACGCAGGGGGCGCGAGTGGCTACACCTTC. Encoded protein: CASSPDAGGASGYTF.

The chain is built from TRBV4-1 and TRBJ2-3, with D possibly matching TRBD2 (6 bases). The CDR3 length is 17 residues. Per germline, CDR1 MGHRA and CDR2 YSYEKL. The germline V and J ends were trimmed by 3 bases and 0 bases, with 16 bases remaining between them. CDR3 DNA sequence: TGCGCCAGCAGCCACGTTATCGCGGGGCGAAGCACAGATACGCAGTATTTT. Amino acids: CASSHVIAGRSTDTQYF.

J is TRBJ1-4 and V is TRBV6-5; TRBD1 might be the D (5 bases). The V and J ends lost 0 bases and 9 bases respectively, with 14 bases between them. This CDR3 has 15 amino acids. The germline gives CDR1 MNHEY, CDR2 SVGAGI. The CDR3 DNA is TGTGCCAGCAGTTACTCGCGTGGGGCAGATAAAAAACTGTTTTTT. Translated: CASSYSRGADKKLFF.

CDR3 bases: TGTGCCAGCAGCTTCCCCCAGGGAGGCGGGCAGTACTTC. Translating gives CASSFPQGGGQYF. The V and J genes are TRBV7-9 and TRBJ2-7, with D possibly TRBD2 on 6 matching bases. With 3 bases removed from V and 9 bases from J, the gap between germline ends came to 15 bases. The CDR3 spans 13 residues. CDR1 and CDR2 from the germline V gene are SEHNR and FQNEAQ (reference sequence). The full variable domain, in which reference TRBV7-9 and TRBJ2-7 provide the parts outside the CDR3, is DTGVSQNPRHKITKRGQNVTFRCDPISEHNRLYWYRQTLGQGPEFLTYFQNEAQLEKSRLLSDRFSAERPKGSFSTLEIQRTEQGDSAMYLCASSFPQGGGQYFGPGTRLTVT.

V usage is TRBV6-5 and J usage is TRBJ2-3, with 7 bases aligning to TRBD1. Germline CDR1 is MNHEY and CDR2 is SVGAGI. The CDR3 length is 15 residues. V lost 0 bases and J lost 6; bases outside the gene matches: 6. The CDR3 is CASSYSVTGLDTQYF. The CDR3 DNA reads TGTGCCAGCAGTTACTCCGTGACAGGGCTGGATACGCAGTATTTT.

The chain combines TRBV7-9 with TRBJ2-2; 8 nucleotides match TRBD1. V dropped 3 bases and J dropped 4; count of bases not matched to a gene: 4. CDR3 size: 15 residues. In germline, CDR1 is SEHNR, CDR2 FQNEAQ (reference sequence). CDR3 nucleotides: TGTGCCAGCAGCTTTGTGACAGGGGTCACCGGGGAGCTGTTTTTT. Translation gives CASSFVTGVTGELFF.

The CDR3 DNA sequence: TGCGCCAGCAGCCAAGATCCGGGGAACAGCAACACCGGGGAGCTGTTTTTT. As protein: CASSQDPGNSNTGELFF. The chain carries TRBV4-1 and TRBJ2-2; weak D call: TRBD2 (5 bases). The CDR3 has 17 amino acids. Germline V lookup: CDR1 MGHRA, CDR2 YSYEKL. V shed 0 bases and J shed 2 bases, with 13 bases lying between them.

The V and J genes are TRBV18 and TRBJ1-1; maybe TRBD1 (5 bases). The germline CDR1 and CDR2 sequences are KGHSH and LQKENI. The CDR3 runs to 13 residues. Trimming shortened V by 6 bases and J by 3 bases, and 11 bases separated the two germline ends. CDR3 nucleotide sequence: TGTGCCAGCTCGTGGAGGGACGACACTGAAGCTTTCTTT. Its protein product is CASSWRDDTEAFF.

The gene calls are TRBV4-2 and TRBJ2-7, with TRBD1 as a possible D gene (5 bases). In germline, CDR1 is LGHNA, CDR2 YNFKEQ. V was trimmed by 1 base and J by 0 bases, leaving 10 bases between them. The CDR3 is made up of 15 amino acids. This CDR3 is CASSQVQGDSYEQYF. The CDR3 nucleotides are TGTGCCAGCAGCCAAGTGCAGGGCGACTCCTACGAGCAGTACTTC.

The chain uses TRBV5-1 and TRBJ2-2, with 10 nucleotides matching TRBD2. CDR3 size: 19 residues. Germline-derived CDR1 and CDR2 are SGHRS and YFSETQ. V was pared by 2 bases and J by 3 bases, with 13 bases of the junction left unmatched. The CDR3, as DNA: TGCGCCAGCAGCTTCCAGGGGCTACTAGCGGGATTATACACCGGGGAGCTGTTTTTT. It yields the protein CASSFQGLLAGLYTGELFF.